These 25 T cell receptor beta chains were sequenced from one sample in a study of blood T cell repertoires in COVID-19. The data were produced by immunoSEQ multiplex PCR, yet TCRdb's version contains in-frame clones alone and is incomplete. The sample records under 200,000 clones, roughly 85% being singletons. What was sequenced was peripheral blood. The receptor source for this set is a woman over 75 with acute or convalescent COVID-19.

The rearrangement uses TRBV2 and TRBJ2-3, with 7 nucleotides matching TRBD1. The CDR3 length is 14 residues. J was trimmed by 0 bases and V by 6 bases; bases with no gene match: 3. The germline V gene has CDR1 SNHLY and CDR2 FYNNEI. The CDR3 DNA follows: TGTGCCAGCAGGGGACAGACTAGCACAGATACGCAGTATTTT. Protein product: CASRGQTSTDTQYF.

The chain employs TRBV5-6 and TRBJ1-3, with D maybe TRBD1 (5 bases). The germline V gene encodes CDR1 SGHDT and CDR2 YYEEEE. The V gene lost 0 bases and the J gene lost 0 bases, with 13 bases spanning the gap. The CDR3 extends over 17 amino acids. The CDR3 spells CASSLVHLGGSGNTIYF. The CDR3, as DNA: TGTGCCAGCAGCTTGGTACATCTGGGGGGCTCTGGAAACACCATATATTTT.

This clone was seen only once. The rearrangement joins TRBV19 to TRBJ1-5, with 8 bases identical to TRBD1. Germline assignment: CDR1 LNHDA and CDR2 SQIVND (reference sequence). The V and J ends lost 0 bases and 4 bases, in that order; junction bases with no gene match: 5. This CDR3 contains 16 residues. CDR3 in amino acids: CASSIESRTGNQPQHF. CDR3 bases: TGTGCCAGTAGTATAGAAAGCAGGACAGGGAATCAGCCCCAGCATTTT.

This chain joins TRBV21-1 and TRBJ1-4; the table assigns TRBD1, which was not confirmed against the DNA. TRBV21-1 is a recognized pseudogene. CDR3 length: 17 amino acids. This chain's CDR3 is CASRSGDRGATNEKLFF. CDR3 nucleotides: TGTGCCAGCAGGTCCGGTGACAGGGGTGCGACTAATGAAAAACTGTTTTTT.

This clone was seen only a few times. CDR3 amino acids: CASSRDTTWGNTIYF. The CDR3 nucleotides are TGTGCCAGCAGCCGGGACACTACGTGGGGAAACACCATATATTTT. The chain links TRBV6-5 to TRBJ1-3, with TRBD1 as a possible D gene (6 bases). Germline V lookup: CDR1 MNHEY, CDR2 SVGAGI. The V and J ends lost 6 bases and 4 bases respectively, with 16 bases between them. The CDR3 totals 15 residues.

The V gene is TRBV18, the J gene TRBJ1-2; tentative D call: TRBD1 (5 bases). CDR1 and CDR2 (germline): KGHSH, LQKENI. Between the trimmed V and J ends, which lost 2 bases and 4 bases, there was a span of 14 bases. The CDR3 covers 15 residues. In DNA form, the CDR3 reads TGTGCCAGCTCACCAGTTCAGGGCATCGGCTATGGCTACACCTTC. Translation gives CASSPVQGIGYGYTF.

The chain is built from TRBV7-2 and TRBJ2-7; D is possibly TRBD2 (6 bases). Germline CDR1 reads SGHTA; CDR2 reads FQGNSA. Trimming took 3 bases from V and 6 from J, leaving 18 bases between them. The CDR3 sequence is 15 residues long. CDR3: CASSFFSTGVGEQYF. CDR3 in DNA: TGTGCCAGCAGCTTCTTCTCAACGGGAGTTGGCGAGCAGTACTTC.

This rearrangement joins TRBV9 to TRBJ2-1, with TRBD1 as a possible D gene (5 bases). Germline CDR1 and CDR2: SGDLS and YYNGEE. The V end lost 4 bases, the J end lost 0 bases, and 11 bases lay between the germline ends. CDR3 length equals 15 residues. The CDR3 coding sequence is TGTGCCAGCAGCCCCCAGGGAAGCTCCTACAATGAGCAGTTCTTC. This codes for CASSPQGSSYNEQFF.

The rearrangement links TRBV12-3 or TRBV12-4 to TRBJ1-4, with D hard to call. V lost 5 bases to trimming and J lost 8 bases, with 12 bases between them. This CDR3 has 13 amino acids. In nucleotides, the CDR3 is TGTGCCAGCAGTGCCCAGGTCCGCGAAAAACTGTTTTTT. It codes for CASSAQVREKLFF.

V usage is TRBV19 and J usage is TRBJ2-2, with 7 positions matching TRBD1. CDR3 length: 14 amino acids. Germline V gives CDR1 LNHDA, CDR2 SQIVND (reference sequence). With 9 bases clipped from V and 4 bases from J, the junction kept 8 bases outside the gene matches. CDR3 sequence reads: CARGLGQFTGELFF. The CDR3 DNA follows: TGTGCCAGGGGTCTGGGACAGTTCACCGGGGAGCTGTTTTTT.

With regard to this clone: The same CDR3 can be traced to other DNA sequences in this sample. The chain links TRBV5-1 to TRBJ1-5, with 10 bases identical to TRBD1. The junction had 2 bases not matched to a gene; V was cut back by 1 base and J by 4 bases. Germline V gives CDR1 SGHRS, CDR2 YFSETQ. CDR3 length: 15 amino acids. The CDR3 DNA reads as TGCGCCAGCAGCTTGCAGGGACAGGGGAATCAGCCCCAGCATTTT. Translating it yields CASSLQGQGNQPQHF.

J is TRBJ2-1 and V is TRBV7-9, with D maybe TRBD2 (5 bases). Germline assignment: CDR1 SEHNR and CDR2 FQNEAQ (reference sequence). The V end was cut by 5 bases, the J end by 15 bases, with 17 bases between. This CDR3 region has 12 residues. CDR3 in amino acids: CASSQHGNVMFF. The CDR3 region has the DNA TGTGCCAGCAGCCAACACGGGAACGTGATGTTCTTC.

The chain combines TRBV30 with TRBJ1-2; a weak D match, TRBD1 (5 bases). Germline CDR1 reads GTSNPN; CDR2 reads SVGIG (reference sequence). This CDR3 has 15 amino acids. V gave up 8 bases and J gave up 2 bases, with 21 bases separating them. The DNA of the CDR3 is TGTGCCCACCAGGGCGAGCGGGGACTCAACTATGGCTACACCTTC. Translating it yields CAHQGERGLNYGYTF.

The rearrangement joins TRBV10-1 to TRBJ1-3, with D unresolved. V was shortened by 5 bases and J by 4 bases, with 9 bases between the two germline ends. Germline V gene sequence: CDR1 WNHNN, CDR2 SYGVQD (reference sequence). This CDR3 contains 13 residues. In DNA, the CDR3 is TGCGCCAGCAGTCGGACTGACGGAAACACCATATATTTT. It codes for CASSRTDGNTIYF.

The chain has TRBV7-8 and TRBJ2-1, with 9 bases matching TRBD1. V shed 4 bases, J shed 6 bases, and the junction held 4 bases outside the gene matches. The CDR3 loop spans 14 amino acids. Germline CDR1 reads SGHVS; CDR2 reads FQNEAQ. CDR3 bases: TGTGCCAGCAGCTGGGGACAGGGACGCAATGAGCAGTTCTTC. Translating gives CASSWGQGRNEQFF.

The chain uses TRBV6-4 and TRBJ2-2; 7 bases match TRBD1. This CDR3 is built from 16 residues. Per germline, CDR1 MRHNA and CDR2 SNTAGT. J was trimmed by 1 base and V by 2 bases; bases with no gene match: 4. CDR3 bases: TGTGCCAGCAGTGACGGGACAGCCAGGAACACCGGGGAGCTGTTTTTT. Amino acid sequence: CASSDGTARNTGELFF.

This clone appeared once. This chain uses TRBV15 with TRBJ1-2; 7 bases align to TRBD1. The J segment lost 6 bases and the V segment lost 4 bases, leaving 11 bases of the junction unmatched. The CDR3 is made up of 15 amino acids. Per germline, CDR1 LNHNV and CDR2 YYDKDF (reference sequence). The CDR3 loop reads CATSTRITGEDGYTF. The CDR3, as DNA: TGTGCCACCAGCACTAGAATAACAGGGGAAGATGGCTACACCTTC.

CDR3 amino acids: CSVDRVEETQYF. The CDR3 DNA reads TGCAGCGTTGACAGGGTGGAAGAGACCCAGTACTTC. The chain has TRBV29-1 and TRBJ2-5; a possible D gene is TRBD1 (5 bases). Germline V CDR1 and CDR2: SQVTM, ANQGSEA. V lost 3 bases, J lost 3 bases, and 8 bases lay in between. This CDR3 contains 12 residues.

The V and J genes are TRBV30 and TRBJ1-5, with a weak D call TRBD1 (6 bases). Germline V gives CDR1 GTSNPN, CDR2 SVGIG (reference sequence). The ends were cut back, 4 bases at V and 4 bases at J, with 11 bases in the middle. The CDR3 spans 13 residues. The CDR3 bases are TGTGCCTGGAATAGCAGGGGTAATCAGCCCCAGCATTTT. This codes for CAWNSRGNQPQHF.

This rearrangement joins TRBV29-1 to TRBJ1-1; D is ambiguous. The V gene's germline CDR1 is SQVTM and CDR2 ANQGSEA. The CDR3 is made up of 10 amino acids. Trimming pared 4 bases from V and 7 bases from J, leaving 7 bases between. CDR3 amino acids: CSVGGGEAFF. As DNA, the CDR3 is TGCAGCGTTGGCGGAGGTGAAGCTTTCTTT.

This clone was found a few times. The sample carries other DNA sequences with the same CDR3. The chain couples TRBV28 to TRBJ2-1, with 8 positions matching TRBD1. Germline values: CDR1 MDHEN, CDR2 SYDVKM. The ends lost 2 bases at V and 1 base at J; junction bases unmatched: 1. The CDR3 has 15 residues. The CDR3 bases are TGTGCCAGCAGTTTAGGACAGGGATCCTACAATGAGCAGTTCTTC. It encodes CASSLGQGSYNEQFF.

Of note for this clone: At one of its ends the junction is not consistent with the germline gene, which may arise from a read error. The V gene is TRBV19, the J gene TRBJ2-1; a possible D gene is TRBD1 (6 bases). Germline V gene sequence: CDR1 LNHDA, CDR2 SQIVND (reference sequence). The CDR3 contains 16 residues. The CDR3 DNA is TGTGCCAGTAGTATAATCAAACAGGGCCCTTACATTGAGCAGTTCTTC. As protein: CASSIIKQGPYIEQFF.

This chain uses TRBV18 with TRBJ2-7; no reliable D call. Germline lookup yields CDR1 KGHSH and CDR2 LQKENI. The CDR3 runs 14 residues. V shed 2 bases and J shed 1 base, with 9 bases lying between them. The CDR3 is CASSPFTQSYEQYF. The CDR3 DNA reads TGTGCCAGCTCACCATTTACCCAGTCCTACGAGCAGTACTTC.

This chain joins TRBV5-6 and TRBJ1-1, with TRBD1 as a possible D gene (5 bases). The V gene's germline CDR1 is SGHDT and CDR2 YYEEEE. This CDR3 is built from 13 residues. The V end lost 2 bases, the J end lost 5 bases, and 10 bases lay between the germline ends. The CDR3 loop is CASSFGRGTEAFF. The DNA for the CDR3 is TGTGCCAGCAGCTTTGGTCGGGGGACTGAAGCTTTCTTT.

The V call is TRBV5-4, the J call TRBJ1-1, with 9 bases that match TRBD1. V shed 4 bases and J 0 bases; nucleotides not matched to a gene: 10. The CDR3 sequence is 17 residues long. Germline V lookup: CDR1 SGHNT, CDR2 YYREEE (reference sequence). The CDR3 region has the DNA TGTGCCAGCAGCCCCGGGACAGGGAGAAACATGAACACTGAAGCTTTCTTT. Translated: CASSPGTGRNMNTEAFF.